Listed here are 25 T cell receptor beta chains from one sample, sequenced in a study of CD8 T cells in Susac syndrome (dated by TCRdb to about 2019). Receptor libraries were prepared by the immunoSEQ multiplex PCR assay. RNA was extracted using the RNeasy kit, and about 0.45 to 1 microgram was reverse transcribed with random hexamers. The raw public data were reprocessed by TCRdb itself: fastp quality trimming at Q25, MiXCR clonotype calling, in-frame beta chains only. Rows matching on CDR3 protein sequence are summarized as one entry with the most common DNA and genes. The sample profile shows around 160,000 distinct CDR3 sequences; about 93% of them were found once. More than 0.11% of the sample rests with the top ten. Material for sequencing was CD4+ T cells from PBMCs. These receptors all come from a human donor in good health.

The V gene is TRBV18, the J gene TRBJ1-1; a possible D gene is TRBD1 (5 bases). The V and J ends lost 6 bases and 4 bases respectively, with 18 bases between them. This CDR3 contains 15 residues. CDR1 KGHSH and CDR2 LQKENI come from the germline V gene. CDR3 amino acids: CASSKGSRVGTEAFF. In DNA form, the CDR3 reads TGTGCCAGCTCCAAGGGGAGCCGGGTGGGCACTGAAGCTTTCTTT.

The chain couples TRBV4-1 to TRBJ1-5; 7 nucleotides line up with TRBD1. Germline-derived CDR1 and CDR2 are MGHRA and YSYEKL. CDR3 size: 17 residues. V was pared by 4 bases and J by 2 bases, with 11 bases of the junction left unmatched. CDR3 bases: TGCGCCAGCAGCCGCATATTTCAGGGGGTCGGCAATCAGCCCCAGCATTTT. This translates into CASSRIFQGVGNQPQHF.

J is TRBJ1-1 and V is TRBV6-1, with a tentative D call TRBD1 (6 bases). Trimming shortened V by 2 bases and J by 1 base, and 11 bases separated the two germline ends. CDR1 MNHNS and CDR2 SASEGT come from the germline V gene. There are 15 residues in the CDR3. The CDR3 spells CASSERNRENTEAFF. As DNA, the CDR3 is TGTGCCAGCAGTGAAAGGAACAGGGAGAACACTGAAGCTTTCTTT.

The chain couples TRBV5-1 to TRBJ2-3; D call uncertain. Deletions cut 0 bases from V and 6 bases from J, with 11 bases between. CDR3 length: 14 residues. The germline gives CDR1 SGHRS, CDR2 YFSETQ. The CDR3 is CASSLALRVDTQYF. CDR3 nucleotide sequence: TGCGCCAGCAGCTTGGCCCTCCGGGTCGATACGCAGTATTTT.

The genes are TRBV20-1 and TRBJ2-1, with D hard to call. In germline, CDR1 is DFQATT, CDR2 SNEGSKA (reference sequence). The CDR3 contains 13 residues. The V end was cut by 7 bases, the J end by 7 bases, with 17 bases between. CDR3 region: CSVRTSVVNEQFF. In nucleotides, the CDR3 is TGCAGTGTTAGGACCTCGGTTGTGAATGAGCAGTTCTTC.

The chain has TRBV7-9 and TRBJ1-3; D unresolved. The CDR3 covers 15 residues. V lost 1 base and J lost 0, with 7 bases in between. The germline gives CDR1 SEHNR, CDR2 FQNEAQ (reference sequence). The CDR3 spells CASSLGRYSGNTIYF. CDR3 DNA: TGTGCCAGCAGCTTAGGACGGTACTCTGGAAACACCATATATTTT.

The chain uses TRBV18 and TRBJ1-4, with D perhaps TRBD1 (5 bases). Germline V CDR1 and CDR2: KGHSH, LQKENI. This CDR3 has 13 residues. The V end was cut by 3 bases, the J end by 8 bases, with 10 bases between. CDR3 amino acids: CASSPVGAEKLFF. The CDR3 DNA follows: TGTGCCAGCTCACCGGTTGGGGCGGAAAAACTGTTTTTT.

V and J are TRBV20-1 and TRBJ2-3, with 8 nucleotides matching TRBD2. After removal of 5 bases from V and 5 bases from J, the junction contained 15 bases not matched to a gene. The CDR3 runs 16 residues. Germline V CDR1 and CDR2: DFQATT, SNEGSKA (reference sequence). DNA for the CDR3: TGCAGTGCTCGACGCAGTCCCGGGACTAGGGGAGATACGCAGTATTTT. Amino acid sequence: CSARRSPGTRGDTQYF.

The rearrangement joins TRBV5-6 to TRBJ2-3, with 10 bases fitting TRBD1. The CDR3 consists of 14 residues. The junction had 9 bases not matched to a gene; V was cut back by 0 bases and J by 14 bases. CDR1 is SGHDT, CDR2 YYEEEE, per germline. The CDR3 sequence is CASSLVPGTGAGYF. DNA for the CDR3: TGTGCCAGCAGCTTGGTCCCTGGGACAGGGGCGGGGTATTTT.

This clonotype was seen more than once but under ten times. This chain uses TRBV11-2 with TRBJ2-5; TRBD2 matches 16 bases. CDR3 length: 16 amino acids. Germline V gene sequence: CDR1 SGHAT, CDR2 FQNNGV. V was clipped by 4 bases and J by 2 bases; unmatched bases: 1. CDR3 protein: CASSWGLAGGQETQYF. CDR3 DNA: TGTGCCAGCAGCTGGGGACTAGCGGGGGGGCAAGAGACCCAGTACTTC.

The rearrangement joins TRBV25-1 to TRBJ1-5; D remains unclear. V was pared by 4 bases and J by 0 bases, with 7 bases between. Germline V lookup: CDR1 MGHDK, CDR2 SYGVNS. The CDR3 is 14 amino acids. CDR3 residues: CASSVGNSNQPQHF. The CDR3 nucleotides read TGTGCCAGCAGTGTAGGCAATAGCAATCAGCCCCAGCATTTT.

J is TRBJ2-1 and V is TRBV20-1, with D perhaps TRBD2 (5 bases). Germline V CDR1 and CDR2: DFQATT, SNEGSKA (reference sequence). Trimming took off 6 bases at V and 10 bases at J, with 16 bases between the two ends. The CDR3 has 12 residues. CDR3 in DNA: TGCAGTGCGGGTAAAGGGAGCGACGAGCAGTTCTTC. Translated, it gives CSAGKGSDEQFF.

The chain is built from TRBV6-5 and TRBJ1-6; D gene unclear. Germline assignment: CDR1 MNHEY and CDR2 SVGAGI. This CDR3 region has 17 residues. V lost 0 bases and J lost 0, with 9 bases in between. The CDR3 DNA reads TGTGCCAGCAGTTACTCTTTGGGGAGCTCCTATAATTCACCCCTCCACTTT. It codes for CASSYSLGSSYNSPLHF.

The J gene is TRBJ2-5, the V gene TRBV7-2, with 8 bases identical to TRBD1. The CDR3 spans 14 residues. Germline CDR1 reads SGHTA; CDR2 reads FQGNSA. With 1 base clipped from V and 4 bases from J, the junction kept 2 bases outside the gene matches. CDR3 amino acids: CASSLDQGAETQYF. Here the CDR3 DNA reads TGTGCCAGCAGCTTAGATCAGGGGGCAGAGACCCAGTACTTC. Variable domain in full (rest from reference TRBV7-2 and TRBJ2-5): GAGVSQSPSNKVTEKGKDVELRCDPISGHTALYWYRQSLGQGLEFLIYFQGNSAPDKSGLPSDRFSAERTGGSVSTLTIQRTQQEDSAVYLCASSLDQGAETQYFGPGTRLLVL.

This rearrangement joins TRBV13 to TRBJ2-5, with 8 bases matching TRBD2. Germline loops: CDR1 PRHDT, CDR2 FYEKMQ (reference sequence). V lost 5 bases, J lost 0 bases, and 11 bases stayed unmatched. There are 17 residues in the CDR3. The CDR3 reads CASSHPGGIIYQETQYF. DNA for the CDR3: TGTGCCAGCAGCCACCCGGGGGGGATCATTTACCAAGAGACCCAGTACTTC.

This rearrangement joins TRBV20-1 to TRBJ1-6; D perhaps matches TRBD1 (5 bases). With 3 bases removed from V and 6 bases from J, the gap between germline ends came to 12 bases. The CDR3 has 14 amino acids. CDR1 and CDR2 (germline): DFQATT, SNEGSKA (reference sequence). The CDR3, as DNA: TGCAGTGCTAGGGGGACCACATTTAATTCACCCCTCCACTTT. It codes for CSARGTTFNSPLHF.

CDR3 residues: CASSRGTPSGANVLTF. The CDR3 bases are TGCGCCAGCAGCAGGGGGACACCCTCTGGGGCCAACGTCCTGACTTTC. The V and J genes are TRBV5-1 and TRBJ2-6; tentative D call: TRBD1 (6 bases). The V end lost 4 bases, the J end lost 0 bases, and 11 bases lay between the germline ends. CDR3 length: 16 amino acids. Per germline, CDR1 SGHRS and CDR2 YFSETQ.

This clonotype showed up just once. This rearrangement joins TRBV7-6 to TRBJ2-1, with TRBD2 matching over 10 bases. Looked up from germline, CDR1 is SGHVS and CDR2 is FNYEAQ. This CDR3 comprises 17 residues. The V and J ends lost 0 bases and 6 bases, in that order; junction bases with no gene match: 8. CDR3 region: CASSLAPLAGAGNEQFF. CDR3 sequence (DNA): TGTGCCAGCAGCTTAGCTCCTCTAGCGGGGGCTGGCAATGAGCAGTTCTTC.

The chain has TRBV10-2 and TRBJ1-1; D ambiguous. The germline gives CDR1 WSHSY, CDR2 SAAADI. V dropped 6 bases and J dropped 1 base, with 3 bases sitting between them. CDR3 length: 11 amino acids. DNA for the CDR3: TGCGCCAGCAGAAGGAACACTGAAGCTTTCTTT. As protein: CASRRNTEAFF.

V usage is TRBV5-1 and J usage is TRBJ2-7; 8 bases map to TRBD1. Germline lookup yields CDR1 SGHRS and CDR2 YFSETQ. Trimming removed 6 bases from V and 5 bases from J; junction bases left unmatched: 13. The CDR3 length is 15 residues. CDR3 nucleotide sequence: TGCGCCAGCAACCTACAGGGGGTCCCCGACAACGAGCAGTACTTC. Translated, it gives CASNLQGVPDNEQYF. The full variable domain, its missing parts supplied by reference TRBV5-1 and TRBJ2-7, is KAGVTQTPRYLIKTRGQQVTLSCSPISGHRSVSWYQQTPGQGLQFLFEYFSETQRNKGNFPGRFSGRQFSNSRSEMNVSTLELGDSALYLCASNLQGVPDNEQYFGPGTRLTVT.

The V call is TRBV15, the J call TRBJ2-2, with D unclear. The CDR3 runs to 13 residues. The germline CDR1 and CDR2 sequences are LNHNV and YYDKDF (reference sequence). Trimming stripped 4 bases from V and 5 bases from J, with 8 bases between. The CDR3 sequence: CATSIGRTGELFF. In DNA, the CDR3 is TGTGCCACCAGCATCGGCAGAACCGGGGAGCTGTTTTTT.

The genes are TRBV12-5 and TRBJ2-1; D ambiguous. This CDR3 comprises 14 residues. Germline-derived CDR1 and CDR2 are LGHNT and FRNRAP. V lost 0 bases and J lost 10, with 13 bases in between. DNA for the CDR3: TGTGCTAGTGGTTTGGTTAATCGGCGTGGCGAGCAGTTCTTC. It is translated as CASGLVNRRGEQFF.

This clonotype was seen only once. The genes are TRBV4-2 and TRBJ2-3; 8 bases fit TRBD2. V was pared by 0 bases and J by 2 bases, with 7 bases of the junction left unmatched. The germline V gene has CDR1 LGHNA and CDR2 YNFKEQ. This CDR3 has 17 residues. CDR3 DNA: TGTGCCAGCAGCCAAGATCTCGGGGGGGAGTACACAGATACGCAGTATTTT. Its protein product is CASSQDLGGEYTDTQYF.

The chain combines TRBV12-3 or TRBV12-4 with TRBJ2-4; TRBD1 is a possible D gene (5 bases). Trimming pared 4 bases from V and 7 bases from J, leaving 14 bases between. The CDR3 spans 14 residues. The DNA for the CDR3 is TGTGCCAGCAGTTCGGCTCATAGGGGCAACATTCAGTACTTC. Its translation: CASSSAHRGNIQYF.

This sequence joins TRBV3-1 and TRBJ2-6; TRBD1 aligns across 8 bases. CDR1 and CDR2 from the germline V gene are LGHDT and YNNKEL (reference sequence). J was trimmed by 9 bases and V by 2 bases; bases with no gene match: 12. The CDR3 contains 17 residues. CDR3 residues: CASSQYSSAGGVNVLTF. CDR3 sequence (DNA): TGTGCCAGCAGCCAATACAGTTCGGCAGGGGGCGTCAACGTCCTGACTTTC.